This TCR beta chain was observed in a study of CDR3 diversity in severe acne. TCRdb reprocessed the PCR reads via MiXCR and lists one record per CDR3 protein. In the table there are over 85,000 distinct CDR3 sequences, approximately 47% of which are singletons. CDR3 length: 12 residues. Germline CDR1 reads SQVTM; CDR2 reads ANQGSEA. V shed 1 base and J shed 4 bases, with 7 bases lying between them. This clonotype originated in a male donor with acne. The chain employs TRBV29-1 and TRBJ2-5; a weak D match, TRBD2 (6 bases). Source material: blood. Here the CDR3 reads CSVEGGVETQYF. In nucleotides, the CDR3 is TGCAGCGTTGAAGGGGGGGTAGAGACCCAGTACTTC. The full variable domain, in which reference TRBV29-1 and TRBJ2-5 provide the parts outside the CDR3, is SAVISQKPSRDICQRGTSLTIQCQVDSQVTMMFWYRQQPGQSLTLIATANQGSEATYESGFVIDKFPISRPNLTFSTLTVSNMSPEDSSIYLCSVEGGVETQYFGPGTRLLVL.